What follows are 6 T cell receptor beta chains derived from one specimen sequenced in a study of blood T cell repertoires in COVID-19. Sequenced by immunoSEQ multiplex PCR; TCRdb stores in-frame clones only, minus some. The sample lists approximately 170,000 clones, less than 85% occurring once. The sample was PBMCs or T cells enriched from blood (not recorded which). These receptors all stem from a woman aged 45 to 65 who had recovered from COVID-19.

This sequence joins TRBV6-1 and TRBJ1-1; unclear D gene. Germline V gene lookup returns CDR1 MNHNS and CDR2 SASEGT. This CDR3 contains 15 residues. Trimming shortened V by 2 bases and J by 0 bases, and 10 bases separated the two germline ends. The CDR3 bases are TGTGCCAGCAGTGAAAGAGGGCGCATGAACACTGAAGCTTTCTTT. This sequence encodes CASSERGRMNTEAFF.

The chain combines TRBV4-1 with TRBJ1-5, with TRBD1 as a possible D gene (5 bases). Trimming removed 0 bases at V and 0 bases at J, with 18 bases between. Germline V gene sequence: CDR1 MGHRA, CDR2 YSYEKL. The CDR3 totals 19 residues. Here the CDR3 DNA reads TGCGCCAGCAGCCAAGATTACAGGTTAGCTTCGTATAGCAATCAGCCCCAGCATTTT. This encodes CASSQDYRLASYSNQPQHF.

CDR3 nucleotide sequence: TGTGCCAGCAGCGACTCCAGGGGGTACAATGAGCAGTTCTTC. Protein product: CASSDSRGYNEQFF. V is TRBV11-3 and J is TRBJ2-1, with 7 bases identical to TRBD1. V shed 5 bases and J 4 bases; nucleotides not matched to a gene: 5. CDR1 is SGHNT, CDR2 YENEEA, per germline. The CDR3 is 14 residues long. Full variable domain (missing parts from reference TRBV11-3 and TRBJ2-1): EAGVVQSPRYKIIEKKQPVAFWCNPISGHNTLYWYLQNLGQGPELLIRYENEEAVDDSQLPKDRFSAERLKGVDSTLKIQPAELGDSAVYLCASSDSRGYNEQFFGPGTRLTVL.

J is TRBJ2-6 and V is TRBV5-1; the match to TRBD2 covers 11 bases. With V trimmed by 0 bases and J by 4 bases, 21 bases remained unmatched. The germline V gene encodes CDR1 SGHRS and CDR2 YFSETQ. The length of the CDR3 is 23 residues. The DNA of the CDR3 is TGCGCCAGCAGCTTGGGTCCAGCTTGGGGAACTAGCGGGAGAATTTCCGGGGCCAACGTCCTGACTTTC. Its translation is CASSLGPAWGTSGRISGANVLTF.

The CDR3 DNA reads TGTGCCAGCAGCCAACACCCGGGACAGGGAGGAAACACCATATATTTT. Its translation: CASSQHPGQGGNTIYF. The chain couples TRBV14 to TRBJ1-3; 9 nucleotides agree with TRBD1. Trimming cost V 2 bases and J 4 bases; bases outside gene matches: 6. CDR3 size: 16 residues. Per the germline V gene, CDR1 is SGHDN and CDR2 is FVKESK.

J is TRBJ1-6 and V is TRBV5-1; perhaps TRBD1 as D (5 bases). Germline CDR1 is SGHRS and CDR2 is YFSETQ. V was cut by 8 bases and J by 5 bases, with 14 bases left in between. CDR3 length: 14 amino acids. The DNA for the CDR3 is TGCGCCAGTCAAGGCGTAGGGGATAATTCACCCCTCCACTTT. Translated, it gives CASQGVGDNSPLHF.